The rows below give T cell receptor beta chains drawn from one sample of a study of blood T cell repertoires in COVID-19. Assay: immunoSEQ multiplex PCR; the TCRdb copy retains only in-frame clones and omits some. The sample lists about 420,000 clones; roughly 90% were seen once. Sequencing was carried out using peripheral blood. The receptors here all came from a man aged 18-30 years with COVID-19, enrolled during active disease. Each CDR3 is given without its conserved first and last residue. Some rows mark clone size as missing; the rest say once, few, many or name a class of expanded clone.

-	TRBV2	TRBJ2-7	ASSDRGGYIKQY
-	TRBV19	TRBJ2-5	ASSIPTRGGLSQY
-	TRBV15	TRBJ2-5	ATSRDRGVQETQY
-	TRBV11-2	TRBJ2-2	ASGFSGRVFFGELF
-	TRBV5-1	TRBJ2-5	ASSLAYQETQY
-	TRBV5-1	TRBJ2-2	ASSFNRDTGELF
-	TRBV5-1	TRBJ2-7	ASSLEPQAEQY
-	TRBV2	TRBJ2-6	ASRGASGANVLT
-	TRBV2	TRBJ2-2	ASSAGQGGTGELF
-	TRBV29-1	TRBJ1-2	SATGQGFSYGYT
-	TRBV18	TRBJ2-7	ASSPRTDYEQY
-	TRBV6-5	TRBJ1-1	ASSSLGRQGGTEAF
-	TRBV5-6	TRBJ2-1	ASSPGNEQF
-	TRBV2	TRBJ1-3	ASTRTAEFSGNTIY
-	TRBV6-2/TRBV6-3	TRBJ2-2	ASSLNRDSVGTGELF
once	TRBV19	TRBJ1-3	ASSPDRDRNTIY
-	TRBV5-1	TRBJ2-7	ASSFGDRSSYEQY
-	TRBV5-8	TRBJ2-7	ASSPDRDIYEQY
-	TRBV12-3/TRBV12-4	TRBJ2-5	ASSLNGETQY
-	TRBV15	TRBJ2-5	ATSRGRETQY
-	TRBV24-1	TRBJ2-7	ATSDGGTAAHEQY
once	TRBV6-5	TRBJ2-2	ASSYEGTSGSGELF
-	TRBV16	TRBJ1-1	ASSQSSGRFEAF
-	TRBV11-2	TRBJ1-2	ASSGGTGIGYT
once	TRBV19	TRBJ2-5	ASSINGGEETQY
-	TRBV13	TRBJ2-2	ASSLAQVNTGELF
-	TRBV6-2/TRBV6-3	TRBJ2-6	ASSLTGDSGANVLT
-	TRBV6-5	TRBJ1-1	ASRGLGGSNTEAF
once	TRBV19	TRBJ2-4	ASSGIGGAAKNIQY
-	TRBV10-3	TRBJ1-2	ATVTAVSFEAFYT
-	TRBV5-8	TRBJ2-5	ASSYGLAAQETQY
-	TRBV7-9	TRBJ2-7	ATTPLAKPYEQY
-	TRBV5-6	TRBJ1-6	ASSSSNSPLH
-	TRBV5-1	TRBJ2-1	ASRNWRDRNEQF
once	TRBV11-2	TRBJ2-1	ASGRESSYNEQF
-	TRBV10-3	TRBJ2-1	AISEVTSGPYNEQF
few	TRBV7-2	TRBJ1-5	ASSSAPRGNQPQH
-	TRBV2	TRBJ2-1	ASSGDRGLENEQF
-	TRBV3-1/TRBV3-2	TRBJ1-3	ASSYPGAGNTIY
-	TRBV5-4	TRBJ1-1	ASSSTFAKQGGTEAF
-	TRBV24-1	TRBJ1-2	ATSGGTAEHGYT
few	TRBV4-2	TRBJ2-7	ASSLPGGPDEQY
-	TRBV5-5	TRBJ2-5	ASSLRGRTGGLQETQY
-	TRBV27	TRBJ2-7	ASGLAGGPFEQY
-	TRBV19	TRBJ1-4	ASSGQEKLF
-	TRBV9	TRBJ2-3	ASSPQVAGASDTQY
-	TRBV6-6	TRBJ2-7	ASGRQDRGYEQY
once	TRBV9	TRBJ2-2	ASTPGLAGEGTGELF
once	TRBV11-2	TRBJ2-5	ASSTGTNQETQY
-	TRBV6-5	TRBJ1-2	ATRKETGYGYT
-	TRBV11-3	TRBJ2-7	ASSLASRGDYEQY
-	TRBV5-1	TRBJ1-2	ASSSGQEYGYT
-	TRBV20-1	TRBJ2-1	SAFRNEQF
-	TRBV5-1	TRBJ2-1	ASSLDGPRGNEQF
-	TRBV9	TRBJ2-5	ASSVGNSQETQY
-	TRBV4-2	TRBJ1-4	ASSQEMGGSRTNEKLF
-	TRBV29-1	TRBJ2-7	SALDTSYEQY
-	TRBV9	TRBJ1-3	ASSVDAYHGTGGRNTIY
-	TRBV6-5	TRBJ1-3	ASSPSGFSGNTIY
-	TRBV27	TRBJ1-1	ASSLTVRFNTEAF